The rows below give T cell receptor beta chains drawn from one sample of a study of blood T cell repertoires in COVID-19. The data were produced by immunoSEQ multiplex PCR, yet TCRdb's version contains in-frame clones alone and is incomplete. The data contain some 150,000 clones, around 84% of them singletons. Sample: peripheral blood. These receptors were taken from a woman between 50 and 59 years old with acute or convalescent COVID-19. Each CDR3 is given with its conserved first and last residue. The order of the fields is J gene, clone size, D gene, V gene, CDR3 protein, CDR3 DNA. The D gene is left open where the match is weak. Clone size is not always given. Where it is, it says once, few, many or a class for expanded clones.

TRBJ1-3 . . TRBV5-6 CASSLVDSKPGNTIYF TGTGCCAGCAGCTTGGTGGACTCCAAACCTGGAAACACCATATATTTT
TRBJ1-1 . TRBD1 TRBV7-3 CASRDRDTEAFF TGTGCCAGCAGGGACAGGGACACTGAAGCTTTCTTT
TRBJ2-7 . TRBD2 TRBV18 CASQSGGGYEQYF TGTGCCAGCCAAAGCGGGGGGGGCTACGAGCAGTACTTC
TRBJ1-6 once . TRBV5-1 CASSYDSPHNSPLHF TGCGCCAGCAGTTATGACAGCCCTCATAATTCACCCCTCCACTTT
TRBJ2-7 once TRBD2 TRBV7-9 CASSLGTSGTHEQYF TGTGCCAGCAGCCTCGGGACTAGCGGGACCCACGAGCAGTACTTC
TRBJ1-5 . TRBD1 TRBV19 CASSTRQGYPYSNQPQHF TGTGCCAGTAGTACCCGACAGGGGTACCCTTATAGCAATCAGCCCCAGCATTTT
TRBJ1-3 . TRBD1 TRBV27 CASSPRGGNTIYF TGTGCCAGCAGCCCCAGGGGGGGAAACACCATATATTTT
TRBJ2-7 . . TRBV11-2 CASSRTEGSLRYEQYF TGTGCCAGCAGCCGGACAGAGGGCAGCCTCCGCTACGAGCAGTACTTC
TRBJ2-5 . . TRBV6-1 CASSERMRARQETQYF TGTGCCAGCAGTGAGAGGATGAGGGCACGTCAAGAGACCCAGTACTTC
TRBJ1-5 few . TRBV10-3 CATQKTGNQPQHF TGTGCCACGCAGAAAACGGGAAATCAGCCCCAGCATTTT
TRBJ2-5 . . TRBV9 CASSEQGTETQYF TGTGCCAGCAGCGAGCAGGGTACAGAGACCCAGTACTTC
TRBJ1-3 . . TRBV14 CASSQAGPSGNTIYF TGTGCCAGCAGCCAAGCAGGCCCCTCTGGAAACACCATATATTTT
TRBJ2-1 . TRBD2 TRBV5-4 CASMAARGSSGRSGEQFF TGTGCCAGCATGGCAGCAAGGGGGTCTAGCGGGAGATCGGGAGAGCAGTTCTTC
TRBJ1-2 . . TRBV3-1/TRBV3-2 CASSQEEGNYGYTF TGTGCCAGCAGCCAAGAAGAGGGTAACTATGGCTACACCTTC
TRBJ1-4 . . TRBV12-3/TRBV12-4 CASRGTGEKLFF TGTGCCAGCAGGGGTACAGGTGAAAAACTGTTTTTT
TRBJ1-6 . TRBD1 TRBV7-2 CASMGQGKNSPLHF TGTGCCAGTATGGGACAGGGAAAGAATTCACCCCTCCACTTT
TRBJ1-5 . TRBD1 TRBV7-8 CASSLTSGTGYSNQPQHF TGTGCCAGCAGCCTTACCTCTGGGACAGGGTATAGCAATCAGCCCCAGCATTTT
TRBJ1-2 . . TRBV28 CASSFLGGYTF TGTGCCAGCAGTTTTTTGGGCGGCTACACCTTC
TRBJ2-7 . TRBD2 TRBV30 CAWQTSGGSYEQYF TGTGCCTGGCAGACTAGCGGGGGCTCCTACGAGCAGTACTTC
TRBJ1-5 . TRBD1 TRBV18 CASSPGQGGNQPQHF TGTGCCAGCTCACCCGGACAGGGTGGGAATCAGCCCCAGCATTTT
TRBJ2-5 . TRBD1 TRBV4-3 CASSQDYTGGAGETQYF TGCGCCAGCAGCCAAGATTACACAGGGGGCGCGGGAGAGACCCAGTACTTC
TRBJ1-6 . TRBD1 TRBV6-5 CASSYSGQESSPLHF TGTGCCAGCAGTTACTCGGGACAGGAAAGCTCCCCCCTCCACTTT
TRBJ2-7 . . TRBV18 CASSPGATSYEQYF TGTGCCAGCTCACCGGGGGCTACCTCCTACGAGCAGTACTTC
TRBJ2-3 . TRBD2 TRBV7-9 CASSSSGSTDTQYF TGTGCCAGCAGCTCTAGCGGTAGCACAGATACGCAGTATTTT
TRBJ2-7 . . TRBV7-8 CASSIEGVSYEQYF TGTGCCAGCAGCATAGAGGGAGTCTCCTACGAGCAGTACTTC
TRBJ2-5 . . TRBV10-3 CAISEADKPEGETQYF TGTGCCATCAGTGAGGCGGACAAGCCGGAGGGGGAGACCCAGTACTTC
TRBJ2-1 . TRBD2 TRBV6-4 CASSFSSGGNEQFF TGTGCCAGCAGCTTCTCTAGCGGGGGGAATGAGCAGTTCTTC
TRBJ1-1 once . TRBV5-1 CASSLVQGTAFF TGCGCCAGCAGCTTGGTACAGGGTACGGCTTTCTTT
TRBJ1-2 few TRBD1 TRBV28 CASSFGTGLGYTF TGTGCCAGCAGTTTCGGGACAGGGCTTGGCTACACCTTC
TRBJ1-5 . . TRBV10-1 CASSENRNQPQHF TGCGCCAGCAGTGAGAACAGGAATCAGCCCCAGCATTTT
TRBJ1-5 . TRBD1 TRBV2 CASSGLETGGGYQPQHF TGTGCCAGCAGTGGACTCGAGACAGGGGGAGGTTATCAGCCCCAGCATTTT
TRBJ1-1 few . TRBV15 CATSRDPGLKNTEAFF TGTGCCACCAGCAGAGACCCCGGACTGAAGAACACTGAAGCTTTCTTT
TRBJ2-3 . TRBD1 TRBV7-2 CASSLVGTGGTDTQYF TGTGCCAGCAGCTTAGTCGGGACAGGGGGCACAGATACGCAGTATTTT
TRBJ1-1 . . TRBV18 CASKTRGGNTEAFF TGTGCCAGCAAAACCCGGGGGGGGAACACTGAAGCTTTCTTT
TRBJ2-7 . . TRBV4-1 CASSSQPLTGYEQYF TGCGCCAGCAGCTCACAACCCCTGACAGGATACGAGCAGTACTTC
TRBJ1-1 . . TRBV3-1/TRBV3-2 CASSQPQGAEAFF TGTGCCAGCAGCCAACCACAGGGTGCTGAAGCTTTCTTT
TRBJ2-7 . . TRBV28 CASSLSQLYEQYF TGTGCCAGCAGTTTAAGTCAGTTATACGAGCAGTACTTC
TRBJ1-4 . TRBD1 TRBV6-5 CASSFFDRATEKLFF TGTGCCAGCAGTTTCTTCGACAGGGCTACTGAAAAACTGTTTTTT
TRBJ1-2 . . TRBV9 CASSDTELPVSRGGYTF TGTGCCAGCAGCGACACCGAATTGCCGGTGTCTAGGGGCGGCTACACCTTC
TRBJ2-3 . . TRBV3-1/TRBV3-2 CASSQDGDTQYF TGTGCCAGCAGCCAAGATGGCGATACGCAGTATTTT
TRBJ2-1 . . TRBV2 CASSEAEGSYNEQFF TGTGCCAGCAGTGAGGCGGAAGGCTCCTACAATGAGCAGTTCTTC
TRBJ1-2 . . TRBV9 CASSVGQRYGYTF TGTGCCAGCAGCGTAGGCCAGAGGTATGGCTACACCTTC
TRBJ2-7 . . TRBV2 CASSEALRGEQYF TGTGCCAGCAGTGAAGCGCTTCGGGGTGAGCAGTACTTC
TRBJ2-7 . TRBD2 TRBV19 CASGGLTSGLYEQYF TGTGCCAGTGGGGGTTTGACTAGCGGCCTCTACGAGCAGTACTTC
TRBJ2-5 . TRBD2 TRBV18 CASSPGLAGGTETQYF TGTGCCAGCTCACCGGGACTAGCGGGAGGCACCGAGACCCAGTACTTC
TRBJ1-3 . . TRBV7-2 CASSLNPGYGNTIYF TGTGCCAGCAGCTTAAATCCAGGGTATGGAAACACCATATATTTT